These T cell receptor beta chains were read from a single sample in a study of T cells in localized non-small cell lung cancer. TCRdb keeps only in-frame clones here, not all; method: immunoSEQ multiplex PCR. The table has thousands of clones, about 32% seen once. The specimen comprised lung tumor tissue, sampled before any cancer treatment. These receptors originate from a man between 40 and 69 years old with stage II lung adenocarcinoma. The CDR3 runs from the conserved cysteine through the conserved F or W. D genes are given only for firm matches. Clone size appears in some rows only: once, few, many, or a class for an expanded clone.

D gene	V gene	J gene	clone size	CDR3 DNA	CDR3 protein
.	TRBV6-8	TRBJ1-3	.	TGTGCCAGCAGTTTGACAAGGCCCTCTGGAAACACCATATATTTT	CASSLTRPSGNTIYF
.	TRBV19	TRBJ2-1	few	TGTGCCAGTAGTATAGTCCAGCCAGGCAGACTTTTTTACAATGAGCAGTTCTTC	CASSIVQPGRLFYNEQFF
TRBD1	TRBV6-7	TRBJ1-5	.	TGTGCCAGCAGTGATCGACAGGGAACAAACAATCAGCCCCAGCATTTT	CASSDRQGTNNQPQHF
.	TRBV29-1	TRBJ1-3	.	TGCAGCGTTATCCCAGGGGATTCTGGAAACACCATATATTTT	CSVIPGDSGNTIYF
.	TRBV18	TRBJ2-5	.	TGTGCCAGCTCACCACCGCAGGAGACCCAGTACTTC	CASSPPQETQYF
TRBD2	TRBV15	TRBJ2-3	.	TGTGCCACCAGCAGGGTCTCTAGCGGTGATACGCAGTATTTT	CATSRVSSGDTQYF
.	TRBV28	TRBJ1-2	medium-sized	TGTGCCAGCATGAAGGACAGACCCTATGGCTACACCTTC	CASMKDRPYGYTF
TRBD1	TRBV28	TRBJ1-2	.	TGTGCCAGCCGCTATCAAACGGGACAGGTTATGTGGGGCTACACCTTC	CASRYQTGQVMWGYTF
.	TRBV11-3	TRBJ2-2	.	TGTGCCAGCAGCTTGGCGCGACGATCCGCGAACACCGGGGAGCTGTTTTTT	CASSLARRSANTGELFF
.	TRBV6-8	TRBJ1-4	.	TGTGCCAGCATCCCCGGCAGGGGAGGGGAAAAACTGTTTTTT	CASIPGRGGEKLFF
TRBD1	TRBV19	TRBJ1-1	.	TGTGCCAGTAGTACGCTGGGACAGGGGGCGTTGTTGGACACTGAAGCTTTCTTT	CASSTLGQGALLDTEAFF
.	TRBV2	TRBJ2-2	medium-sized	TGTGCCAGCAGTTTTGGGTCAGGGGAAACCGGGGAGCTGTTTTTT	CASSFGSGETGELFF
.	TRBV1	TRBJ1-5	.	TGCGCCAGCAGCCAAGGACAGAATAGCAATCAGCCCCAGCATTTT	CASSQGQNSNQPQHF
.	TRBV11-3	TRBJ2-1	.	TGTGCCAGCAGCTTAAACAGGGACTTGGGCTATGAGCAGTTCTTC	CASSLNRDLGYEQFF
TRBD1	TRBV19	TRBJ2-1	.	TGTGCCAGTAGCCCACAGACAGGGGTCAATGAGCAGTTCTTC	CASSPQTGVNEQFF
TRBD1	TRBV11-3	TRBJ1-6	few	TGTGCCAGCAGCCAGGGGGGATATAATTCACCCCTCCACTTT	CASSQGGYNSPLHF
.	TRBV29-1	TRBJ1-1	.	TGCAGCGTTGTAAGGGACGTGCGGACTGAAGCTTTCTTT	CSVVRDVRTEAFF
TRBD1	TRBV18	TRBJ1-3	.	TGTGCCAGCTCACCAGGGACAGGCGGAAACACCATATATTTT	CASSPGTGGNTIYF
.	TRBV6-8	TRBJ2-3	.	TGTGCCAGCAGCGCCAGGACGGAAGATACGCAGTATTTT	CASSARTEDTQYF
.	TRBV18	TRBJ2-1	.	TGTGCCAGCTCACCACCCATTAATGGTGAGCAGTTCTTC	CASSPPINGEQFF
TRBD1	TRBV11-3	TRBJ1-2	.	TGTGCCAGCAGCTTGTTAGGGGGCGCTGGGAATGGCTACACCTTC	CASSLLGGAGNGYTF
TRBD1	TRBV18	TRBJ1-1	few	TGTGCCAGCTCACAAGAGACAGGGGTAGACACTGAAGCTTTCTTT	CASSQETGVDTEAFF
TRBD1	TRBV6-8	TRBJ2-7	few	TGTGCCAGCAGTTACTTTCAGGGGGCGGCCTCCTACGAGCAGTACTTC	CASSYFQGAASYEQYF
.	TRBV11-3	TRBJ1-5	few	TGTGCCAGCAGCTTCGGTACAGTCAATCAGCCCCAGCATTTT	CASSFGTVNQPQHF
.	TRBV19	TRBJ1-1	few	TGTGCCAGTAGTATATCGGTTAACACTGAAGCTTTCTTT	CASSISVNTEAFF
TRBD1	TRBV11-3	TRBJ2-1	few	TGTGCCAGCAGCTGGACAGGAGCCGTGGGTGAGCAGTTCTTC	CASSWTGAVGEQFF
.	TRBV4-1	TRBJ1-6	few	TGCGCCAGCAGCCAAGATCAAGGGACTTCACCCCTCCACTTT	CASSQDQGTSPLHF
TRBD2	TRBV27	TRBJ2-5	few	TGTGCCAGCAGTTCACTCTTTGTGGCGGGGGTCCAAGAGACCCAGTACTTC	CASSSLFVAGVQETQYF
.	TRBV5-1	TRBJ1-1	.	TGCGCCAGCAGCAACGGACAGTTGAACACTGAAGCTTTCTTT	CASSNGQLNTEAFF
TRBD1	TRBV9	TRBJ2-1	.	TGTGCCAGCAGCGCCGGGGACAGGGGTAATGAGCAGTTCTTC	CASSAGDRGNEQFF